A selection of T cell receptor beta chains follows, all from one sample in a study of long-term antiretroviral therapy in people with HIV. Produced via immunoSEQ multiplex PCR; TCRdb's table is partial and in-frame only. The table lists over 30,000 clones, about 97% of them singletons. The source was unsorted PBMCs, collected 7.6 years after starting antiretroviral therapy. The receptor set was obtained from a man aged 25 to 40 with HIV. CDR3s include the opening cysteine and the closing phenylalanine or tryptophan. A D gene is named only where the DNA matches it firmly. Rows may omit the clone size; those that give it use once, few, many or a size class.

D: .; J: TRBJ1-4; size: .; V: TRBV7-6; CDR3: CASTHATNEKLFF; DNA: TGTGCCAGCACCCACGCAACTAATGAAAAACTGTTTTTT
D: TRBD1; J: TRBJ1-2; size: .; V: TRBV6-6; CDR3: CASSRDRTGDYGYTF; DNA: TGTGCCAGCAGTCGAGACCGGACAGGCGACTATGGCTACACCTTC
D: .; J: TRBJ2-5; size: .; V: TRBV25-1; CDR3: CASSAGRGGETQYF; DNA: TGTGCCAGCAGTGCGGGCAGGGGAGGGGAGACCCAGTACTTC
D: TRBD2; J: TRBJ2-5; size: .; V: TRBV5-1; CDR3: CASSSSLTSGIQETQYF; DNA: TGCGCCAGCAGCTCATCCCTTACTAGCGGGATCCAAGAGACCCAGTACTTC
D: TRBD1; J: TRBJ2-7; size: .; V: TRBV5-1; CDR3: CASSLWGQKGQGGLYEQYF; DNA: TGCGCCAGCAGCTTGTGGGGCCAAAAGGGACAGGGAGGCCTCTACGAGCAGTACTTC
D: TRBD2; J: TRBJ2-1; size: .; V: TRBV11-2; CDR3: CASSLSRGVTEQFF; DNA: TGTGCCAGCAGCTTAAGTCGGGGGGTTACTGAGCAGTTCTTC
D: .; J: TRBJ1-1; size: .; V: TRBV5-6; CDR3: CASSLEGTEAFF; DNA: TGTGCCAGCAGCTTGGAAGGGACTGAAGCTTTCTTT
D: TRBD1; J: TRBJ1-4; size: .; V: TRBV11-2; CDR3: CASRQGDNEKLFF; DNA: TGTGCCAGCCGGCAGGGGGATAATGAAAAACTGTTTTTT
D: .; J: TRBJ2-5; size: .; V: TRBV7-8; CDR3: CASSLVAQRRETQYF; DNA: TGTGCCAGCAGCTTGGTAGCGCAAAGGCGAGAGACCCAGTACTTC
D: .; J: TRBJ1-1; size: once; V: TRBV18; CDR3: CASSPPRREIAFF; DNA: TGTGCCAGCTCACCCCCGAGAAGGGAGATAGCTTTCTTT